This record concerns one T cell receptor (beta chain) sequence. This sample is drawn from a study of blood T cell repertoires in COVID-19. TCRdb's copy holds only in-frame clones and misses some; the assay was immunoSEQ multiplex PCR. The repertoire includes tens of thousands of clones, around nine tenths of them detected once, and around 0.8% sits in the top ten. This CDR3 has 15 amino acids. V shed 6 bases and J 4 bases; nucleotides not matched to a gene: 8. CDR1 MNHEY and CDR2 SVGAGI come from the germline V gene. The chain couples TRBV6-5 to TRBJ2-5; the match to TRBD1 covers 10 bases. The receptor's source is a woman aged 80 or over with acute or convalescent COVID-19. Source material: peripheral blood. The CDR3 coding sequence is TGTGCCAGCAGCCACGCGGACAGGGGGGGAGAGACCCAGTACTTC. This encodes CASSHADRGGETQYF.